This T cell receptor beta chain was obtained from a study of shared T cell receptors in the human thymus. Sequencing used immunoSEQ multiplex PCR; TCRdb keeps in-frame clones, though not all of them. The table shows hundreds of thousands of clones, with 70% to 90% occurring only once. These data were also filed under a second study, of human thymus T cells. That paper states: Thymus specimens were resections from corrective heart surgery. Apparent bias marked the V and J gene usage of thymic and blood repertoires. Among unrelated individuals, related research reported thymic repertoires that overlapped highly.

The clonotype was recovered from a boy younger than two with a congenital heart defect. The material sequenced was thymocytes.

CDR3 residues: CAWSRGLAGGPSKNIQYF. Here the CDR3 DNA reads TGTGCCTGGAGTCGGGGACTAGCGGGAGGGCCGAGCAAAAACATTCAGTACTTC. The rearrangement uses TRBV30 and TRBJ2-4; TRBD2 aligns across 16 bases. CDR1 and CDR2 (germline): GTSNPN, SVGIG (reference sequence). Trimming took 2 bases from V and 3 from J; bases not matched to a gene: 7. CDR3 size: 18 residues.